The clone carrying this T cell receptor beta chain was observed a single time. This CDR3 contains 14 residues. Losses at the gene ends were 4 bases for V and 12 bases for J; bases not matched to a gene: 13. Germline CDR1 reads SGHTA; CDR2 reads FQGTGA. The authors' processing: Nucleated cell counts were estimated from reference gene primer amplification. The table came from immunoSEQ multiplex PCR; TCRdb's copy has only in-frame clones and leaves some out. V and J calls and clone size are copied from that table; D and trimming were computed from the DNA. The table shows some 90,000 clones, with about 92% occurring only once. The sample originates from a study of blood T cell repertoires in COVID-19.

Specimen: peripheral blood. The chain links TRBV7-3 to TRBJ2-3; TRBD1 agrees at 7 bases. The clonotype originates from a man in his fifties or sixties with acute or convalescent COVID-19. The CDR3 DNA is TGTGCCAGCAGCTACCAGGGGGACCGGGCCCTACAGTATTTT. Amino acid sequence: CASSYQGDRALQYF.